These 10 T cell receptor beta chains originate from one sample sequenced in a study of blood T cell repertoires in COVID-19 (dated by TCRdb to the early 2020s). The library was built by means of the immunoSEQ multiplex PCR assay. The source is immuneACCESS, and TCRdb retained only in-frame sequences with V and J called. Part of the clones is not carried over; for the studies checked, unresolved V genes explain less than half of this, and the remainder is unexplained. For this sample the table gives about 82,000 clones, of which 83% were detected only once. The top ten hold more than 15% of the sample. Specimen: peripheral blood. The receptors originated from a woman in her fifties or sixties with acute or convalescent COVID-19.

This chain links TRBV11-3 with TRBJ1-1; possible D gene TRBD1, 6 bases. V lost 1 base and J lost 2, with 20 bases in between. The germline CDR1 and CDR2 sequences are SGHNT and YENEEA. CDR3 size: 18 residues. DNA for the CDR3: TGTGCCAGCAGCTTAGCCGGGGCAGGGGCGGCCATTAACACTGAAGCTTTCTTT. Translated, it gives CASSLAGAGAAINTEAFF. The entire variable domain, with the rest obtained from reference TRBV11-3 and TRBJ1-1, is as follows: EAGVVQSPRYKIIEKKQPVAFWCNPISGHNTLYWYLQNLGQGPELLIRYENEEAVDDSQLPKDRFSAERLKGVDSTLKIQPAELGDSAVYLCASSLAGAGAAINTEAFFGQGTRLTVV.

This clone was detected a few times. This chain uses TRBV7-9 with TRBJ2-1; D not resolved. Germline CDR1 is SEHNR and CDR2 is FQNEAQ (reference sequence). The V end was cut by 0 bases, the J end by 3 bases, with 15 bases between. CDR3 length: 17 residues. The CDR3 DNA reads as TGTGCCAGCAGCTTAGCGCTAGGAGTTGAAATCTACAATGAGCAGTTCTTC. It yields the protein CASSLALGVEIYNEQFF.

This CDR3 reads CAISPGTGKGDTEAFF. CDR3 nucleotides: TGTGCCATCAGTCCCGGGACAGGAAAGGGGGACACTGAAGCTTTCTTT. The chain links TRBV10-3 to TRBJ1-1; 8 bases agree with TRBD1. Germline lookup yields CDR1 ENHRY and CDR2 SYGVKD. The length of the CDR3 is 16 residues. Trimming removed 5 bases from V and 3 bases from J; junction bases left unmatched: 11.

The chain combines TRBV27 with TRBJ2-1; tentative D call: TRBD1 (9 bases). In germline, CDR1 is MNHEY, CDR2 SMNVEV (reference sequence). The CDR3 is 18 amino acids. The germline V and J ends were trimmed by 8 bases and 7 bases, with 30 bases remaining between them. CDR3 loop: CASRDRVTIAGTWNEQFF. The CDR3 bases are TGTGCCAGCCGGGACAGGGTGACCATAGCGGGGACGTGGAATGAGCAGTTCTTC.

The V call is TRBV6-5, the J call TRBJ2-5; D remains unclear. V lost 2 bases and J lost 4, with 11 bases in between. This CDR3 contains 14 residues. The germline V gene encodes CDR1 MNHEY and CDR2 SVGAGI. The CDR3 nucleotides are TGTGCCAGCAGTTACCGTCCTTATGTAGAGACCCAGTACTTC. Translating it yields CASSYRPYVETQYF.

The chain has TRBV7-2 and TRBJ1-2; 7 nucleotides agree with TRBD1. The ends lost 1 base at V and 1 base at J; junction bases unmatched: 3. This CDR3 has 15 amino acids. Per the germline V gene, CDR1 is SGHTA and CDR2 is FQGNSA. CDR3 coding DNA: TGTGCCAGCAGCTTAGGACAGGGTCTTAACTATGGCTACACCTTC. Translating gives CASSLGQGLNYGYTF.

The sample holds one count of this clone. The chain employs TRBV6-5 and TRBJ1-1; possible D gene TRBD1, 6 bases. The CDR3 runs 14 residues. V was clipped by 7 bases and J by 4 bases, with 16 bases between them. Germline V lookup: CDR1 MNHEY, CDR2 SVGAGI. In DNA, the CDR3 is TGTGCCAGCACTTCGAGGGGGATAGGCACTGAAGCTTTCTTT. Protein product: CASTSRGIGTEAFF.

This chain joins TRBV10-2 and TRBJ1-1; no clear D gene. Trimming left V 6 bases short and J 1 base short, with 6 bases between. Germline CDR1 and CDR2: WSHSY and SAAADI. The CDR3 is 12 amino acids. Here the CDR3 reads CASSPTNTEAFF. The DNA of the CDR3 is TGCGCCAGCAGCCCTACGAACACTGAAGCTTTCTTT.

The rearrangement links TRBV5-1 to TRBJ2-3; weak D call: TRBD2 (5 bases). CDR3 size: 15 residues. V lost 0 bases to trimming and J lost 2 bases, with 10 bases between them. Germline lookup yields CDR1 SGHRS and CDR2 YFSETQ. Here the CDR3 DNA reads TGCGCCAGCAGCTTGGGGCTAGCAATCACAGATACGCAGTATTTT. Residues: CASSLGLAITDTQYF.

The chain couples TRBV7-8 to TRBJ2-3; TRBD2 matches 8 bases. The CDR3 runs to 15 residues. Germline CDR1 SGHVS, CDR2 FQNEAQ. Trimming cost V 0 bases and J 1 base; bases outside gene matches: 0. The CDR3 bases are TGTGCCAGCAGCTTAGCGACTAGCGGCACAGATACGCAGTATTTT. Its protein product is CASSLATSGTDTQYF.